These T cell receptor beta chains were read from a single sample in a study of regulatory T cells in long-lasting Graves disease. MiXCR was run by TCRdb on the multiplex PCR reads, yielding one entry per CDR3 protein. The sample records roughly 490,000 distinct CDR3 sequences, 22% being singletons. The sequenced sample was peripheral blood mononuclear cells (PBMCs), obtained when the disease was refractory, from a patient treated with antithyroid drugs. All receptors come from a female donor with Graves disease. CDR3s include the opening cysteine and the closing phenylalanine or tryptophan. A D gene is named only where the DNA matches it firmly. Expanded clones get a size class; other rows say once, few or many, or leave the size out.

V gene: TRBV4-3; D gene: .; clone size: once; J gene: TRBJ2-2; CDR3 protein: CASTPDPGLATGELFF; CDR3 DNA: TGCGCCAGCACCCCCGACCCAGGGTTGGCCACCGGGGAGCTGTTTTTT
V gene: TRBV4-1; D gene: .; clone size: .; J gene: TRBJ1-2; CDR3 protein: CASSYDNLGVYGYTF; CDR3 DNA: TGCGCCAGCAGCTACGACAATTTAGGGGTCTATGGCTACACCTTC
V gene: TRBV6-1; D gene: .; clone size: .; J gene: TRBJ1-5; CDR3 protein: CASSTTGSSNQPQHF; CDR3 DNA: TGTGCCAGCAGTACTACAGGGTCTAGCAATCAGCCCCAGCATTTT
V gene: TRBV9; D gene: TRBD1; clone size: .; J gene: TRBJ2-2; CDR3 protein: CASANRGANTGELFF; CDR3 DNA: TGTGCCAGCGCAAACAGGGGGGCGAACACCGGGGAGCTGTTTTTT
V gene: TRBV6-9; D gene: .; clone size: .; J gene: TRBJ1-3; CDR3 protein: CASSYSRSGNTIYF; CDR3 DNA: TGTGCCAGCAGTTACAGCCGCTCTGGAAACACCATATATTTT
V gene: TRBV20-1; D gene: TRBD1; clone size: few; J gene: TRBJ1-2; CDR3 protein: CSAAGVGQGANYGYTF; CDR3 DNA: TGCAGTGCCGCCGGGGTGGGACAGGGGGCTAACTATGGCTACACCTTC
V gene: TRBV12-3/TRBV12-4; D gene: .; clone size: many; J gene: TRBJ1-4; CDR3 protein: CASTEQGGEKLFF; CDR3 DNA: TGTGCCAGCACGGAACAGGGAGGAGAAAAACTGTTTTTT
V gene: TRBV7-9; D gene: TRBD1; clone size: few; J gene: TRBJ2-7; CDR3 protein: CASSPTGQGAYEQYF; CDR3 DNA: TGTGCCAGCAGCCCTACGGGACAGGGGGCCTACGAGCAGTACTTC
V gene: TRBV28; D gene: .; clone size: many; J gene: TRBJ1-1; CDR3 protein: CASILGGINTEAFF; CDR3 DNA: TGTGCCAGCATCTTAGGAGGGATCAACACTGAAGCTTTCTTT
V gene: TRBV6-2/TRBV6-3; D gene: .; clone size: many; J gene: TRBJ1-5; CDR3 protein: CASSPIAAGSNQPQHF; CDR3 DNA: TGTGCCAGCAGCCCCATTGCAGCAGGTAGCAATCAGCCCCAGCATTTT
V gene: TRBV25-1; D gene: TRBD2; clone size: few; J gene: TRBJ2-7; CDR3 protein: CASPGTSGPSSYEQYF; CDR3 DNA: TGTGCCAGTCCCGGGACTAGCGGGCCGAGCTCCTACGAGCAGTACTTC
V gene: TRBV6-4; D gene: .; clone size: few; J gene: TRBJ2-2; CDR3 protein: CASSVQENTEELFF; CDR3 DNA: TGTGCCAGCAGTGTACAGGAAAACACCGAGGAGCTGTTTTTT
V gene: TRBV7-2; D gene: TRBD2; clone size: .; J gene: TRBJ2-2; CDR3 protein: CASRPTSGVPGELFF; CDR3 DNA: TGTGCCAGCAGGCCGACTAGCGGTGTCCCCGGGGAGCTGTTTTTT
V gene: TRBV7-2; D gene: TRBD2; clone size: .; J gene: TRBJ2-7; CDR3 protein: CASSLGVSGVPYEQYF; CDR3 DNA: TGTGCCAGCAGCTTAGGAGTTAGCGGGGTGCCCTACGAGCAGTACTTC
V gene: TRBV27; D gene: .; clone size: .; J gene: TRBJ2-3; CDR3 protein: CASSLSNPNTGRDTQYF; CDR3 DNA: TGTGCCAGCAGTTTATCGAATCCGAATACAGGGCGTGATACGCAGTATTTT
V gene: TRBV7-8; D gene: .; clone size: .; J gene: TRBJ2-2; CDR3 protein: CASSPSVGLNTGKLFF; CDR3 DNA: TGTGCCAGCAGCCCCTCGGTTGGTTTGAACACCGGGAAGCTGTTTTTT
V gene: TRBV19; D gene: TRBD1; clone size: many; J gene: TRBJ1-1; CDR3 protein: CASSPRDREYAEAFF; CDR3 DNA: TGTGCCAGTAGTCCACGGGACAGGGAGTATGCTGAAGCTTTCTTT
V gene: TRBV20-1; D gene: TRBD1; clone size: .; J gene: TRBJ2-7; CDR3 protein: CSARDLGTASYEQYF; CDR3 DNA: TGCAGTGCTAGAGATTTGGGGACAGCCTCCTACGAGCAGTACTTC
V gene: TRBV30; D gene: .; clone size: .; J gene: TRBJ1-5; CDR3 protein: CAWSVRREGSNQPQHF; CDR3 DNA: TGTGCCTGGAGTGTACGCAGGGAGGGAAGCAATCAGCCCCAGCATTTT
V gene: TRBV28; D gene: TRBD1; clone size: few; J gene: TRBJ1-4; CDR3 protein: CASSYNTGDAEKLFF; CDR3 DNA: TGTGCCAGCAGCTATAATACAGGGGACGCTGAAAAACTGTTTTTT
V gene: TRBV7-9; D gene: TRBD1; clone size: few; J gene: TRBJ1-2; CDR3 protein: CASSLETQGALDYGYTF; CDR3 DNA: TGTGCCAGCAGCTTAGAGACACAGGGGGCCCTCGACTATGGCTACACCTTC
V gene: TRBV6-1; D gene: .; clone size: .; J gene: TRBJ2-3; CDR3 protein: CASSVSLSTDTQYF; CDR3 DNA: TGTGCCAGCAGTGTCTCCCTAAGCACAGATACGCAGTATTTT
V gene: TRBV20-1; D gene: .; clone size: .; J gene: TRBJ1-4; CDR3 protein: CSARPLSEAQSNFRNEKLFF; CDR3 DNA: TGCAGTGCTAGGCCACTTTCAGAGGCGCAAAGTAATTTTCGCAATGAAAAACTGTTTTTT
V gene: TRBV7-2; D gene: TRBD2; clone size: .; J gene: TRBJ2-7; CDR3 protein: CASSPSTSGSGEQYF; CDR3 DNA: TGTGCCAGCAGCCCCTCGACTAGCGGGTCTGGGGAGCAGTACTTC
V gene: TRBV28; D gene: TRBD1; clone size: few; J gene: TRBJ2-3; CDR3 protein: CASSPRTGYSTDTQYF; CDR3 DNA: TGTGCCAGCAGTCCCCGGACAGGGTATAGCACAGATACGCAGTATTTT
V gene: TRBV18; D gene: .; clone size: .; J gene: TRBJ1-1; CDR3 protein: CASSGPPPQIMTEAFF; CDR3 DNA: TGTGCCAGCTCAGGACCTCCCCCACAGATAATGACTGAAGCTTTCTTT
V gene: TRBV5-5; D gene: .; clone size: few; J gene: TRBJ1-1; CDR3 protein: CASSGTAGSNTEAFF; CDR3 DNA: TGTGCCAGCAGCGGAACAGCGGGGTCTAACACTGAAGCTTTCTTT
V gene: TRBV6-1; D gene: .; clone size: .; J gene: TRBJ2-3; CDR3 protein: CASSGEASTDTQYF; CDR3 DNA: TGTGCCAGCAGTGGGGAAGCTAGCACAGATACGCAGTATTTT
V gene: TRBV2; D gene: .; clone size: many; J gene: TRBJ1-1; CDR3 protein: CASSDFEAFF; CDR3 DNA: TGTGCCAGCAGCGACTTTGAAGCTTTCTTT
V gene: TRBV7-8; D gene: TRBD1; clone size: many; J gene: TRBJ1-5; CDR3 protein: CASRKGQGDYSNQPQHF; CDR3 DNA: TGTGCCAGCAGAAAGGGACAGGGAGATTATAGCAATCAGCCCCAGCATTTT
V gene: TRBV19; D gene: .; clone size: .; J gene: TRBJ2-5; CDR3 protein: CASSILTGLPQYF; CDR3 DNA: TGTGCCAGTAGTATCCTCACTGGCCTTCCCCAGTACTTC
V gene: TRBV6-1; D gene: .; clone size: .; J gene: TRBJ2-5; CDR3 protein: CASRDDKGLGETQYF; CDR3 DNA: TGTGCCAGCAGAGACGACAAGGGGCTTGGGGAGACCCAGTACTTC
V gene: TRBV30; D gene: .; clone size: few; J gene: TRBJ2-7; CDR3 protein: CAWKPTRAHEQYF; CDR3 DNA: TGTGCCTGGAAGCCAACTAGAGCCCACGAGCAGTACTTC
V gene: TRBV7-9; D gene: .; clone size: few; J gene: TRBJ2-5; CDR3 protein: CASSPPGELQETQYF; CDR3 DNA: TGTGCCAGCAGCCCCCCCGGGGAGCTTCAAGAGACCCAGTACTTC
V gene: TRBV28; D gene: TRBD2; clone size: few; J gene: TRBJ2-1; CDR3 protein: CASSFSTGLALGEQFF; CDR3 DNA: TGTGCCAGCAGTTTCTCCACTGGACTAGCGTTAGGCGAGCAGTTCTTC
V gene: TRBV7-2; D gene: TRBD2; clone size: many; J gene: TRBJ2-7; CDR3 protein: CASSLTPTSAHGYEQYF; CDR3 DNA: TGTGCCAGCAGCTTGACCCCCACTAGCGCCCACGGGTACGAGCAGTACTTC
V gene: TRBV9; D gene: .; clone size: few; J gene: TRBJ2-7; CDR3 protein: CASSLLGTAYEQYF; CDR3 DNA: TGTGCCAGCAGTCTTCTAGGCACTGCCTACGAGCAGTACTTC
V gene: TRBV4-2; D gene: .; clone size: .; J gene: TRBJ1-4; CDR3 protein: CASSQDIANEKLFF; CDR3 DNA: TGTGCCAGCAGCCAAGATATTGCTAATGAAAAACTGTTTTTT
V gene: TRBV28; D gene: TRBD1; clone size: many; J gene: TRBJ1-2; CDR3 protein: CASSYPGQGNYGYTF; CDR3 DNA: TGTGCCAGCAGTTACCCGGGACAGGGAAACTATGGCTACACCTTC
V gene: TRBV11-2; D gene: .; clone size: many; J gene: TRBJ2-7; CDR3 protein: CASSKVRGDPAGYEQYF; CDR3 DNA: TGTGCCAGCAGCAAAGTAAGGGGGGACCCGGCGGGGTACGAGCAGTACTTC
V gene: TRBV28; D gene: .; clone size: .; J gene: TRBJ2-1; CDR3 protein: CASSSSSGLGEQFF; CDR3 DNA: TGTGCCAGCAGTTCGAGTTCCGGGTTGGGCGAGCAGTTCTTC
V gene: TRBV7-2; D gene: .; clone size: .; J gene: TRBJ2-1; CDR3 protein: CASSFGTSYNEQFF; CDR3 DNA: TGTGCCAGCAGCTTTGGGACATCCTACAATGAGCAGTTCTTC
V gene: TRBV2; D gene: TRBD2; clone size: few; J gene: TRBJ2-5; CDR3 protein: CASSEEAGGQTQYF; CDR3 DNA: TGTGCCAGCAGTGAAGAAGCGGGGGGGCAGACCCAGTACTTC
V gene: TRBV11-3; D gene: TRBD2; clone size: .; J gene: TRBJ2-3; CDR3 protein: CASSLGGWTSGLITDTQYF; CDR3 DNA: TGTGCCAGCAGCTTAGGAGGATGGACTAGCGGGTTGATCACAGATACGCAGTATTTT
V gene: TRBV12-3/TRBV12-4; D gene: .; clone size: many; J gene: TRBJ2-1; CDR3 protein: CASIGGRDYYNEQFF; CDR3 DNA: TGTGCCAGCATCGGGGGCCGGGACTATTACAATGAGCAGTTCTTC
V gene: TRBV28; D gene: .; clone size: many; J gene: TRBJ1-1; CDR3 protein: CASRGGFRRTNTEAFF; CDR3 DNA: TGTGCCAGCAGAGGAGGATTCCGGAGGACGAACACTGAAGCTTTCTTT
V gene: TRBV2; D gene: .; clone size: many; J gene: TRBJ1-5; CDR3 protein: CASSGGGYNSNQPQHF; CDR3 DNA: TGTGCCAGCAGTGGAGGAGGGTACAATAGCAATCAGCCCCAGCATTTT
V gene: TRBV28; D gene: .; clone size: .; J gene: TRBJ2-7; CDR3 protein: CASSRQPGRPTYEQYF; CDR3 DNA: TGTGCCAGCAGCCGACAACCGGGACGACCGACCTACGAGCAGTACTTC
V gene: TRBV29-1; D gene: .; clone size: many; J gene: TRBJ1-5; CDR3 protein: CSVEEGSNQPQHF; CDR3 DNA: TGCAGCGTTGAGGAGGGAAGCAATCAGCCCCAGCATTTT
V gene: TRBV6-2/TRBV6-3; D gene: .; clone size: .; J gene: TRBJ2-7; CDR3 protein: CASIQALSYEQYF; CDR3 DNA: TGTGCCAGCATCCAGGCACTCTCCTACGAGCAGTACTTC
V gene: TRBV7-2; D gene: .; clone size: many; J gene: TRBJ1-1; CDR3 protein: CASSLVRLRGTEAFF; CDR3 DNA: TGTGCCAGCAGCTTAGTAAGACTTCGCGGGACTGAAGCTTTCTTT
V gene: TRBV2; D gene: TRBD1; clone size: .; J gene: TRBJ1-2; CDR3 protein: CASSLATLTGGGGYTF; CDR3 DNA: TGTGCCAGCAGCTTAGCTACCCTTACAGGGGGCGGTGGCTACACCTTC
V gene: TRBV28; D gene: .; clone size: many; J gene: TRBJ1-1; CDR3 protein: CASSYPNENTEAFF; CDR3 DNA: TGTGCCAGCAGTTACCCCAATGAGAACACTGAAGCTTTCTTT
V gene: TRBV30; D gene: .; clone size: many; J gene: TRBJ1-4; CDR3 protein: CAWRRGTNEKLFF; CDR3 DNA: TGTGCCTGGAGAAGAGGGACGAATGAAAAACTGTTTTTT
V gene: TRBV10-3; D gene: TRBD2; clone size: few; J gene: TRBJ2-6; CDR3 protein: CAIRTEGGREANVLTF; CDR3 DNA: TGTGCCATCAGAACCGAAGGCGGGAGGGAAGCCAACGTCCTGACTTTC